This T cell receptor beta chain was identified in a study of OX40 agonist ivuxolimab in advanced cancers. This CDR3 has 13 residues. Deletions cut 3 bases from V and 2 bases from J, with 8 bases between. The V gene's germline CDR1 is SGDLS and CDR2 YYNGEE. Study results and limitations: Some nonresponders likewise displayed low normalized T-cell clonal expansion.

Of note for this clone: Its target is unknown.

Profiled with immunoSEQ multiplex PCR; TCRdb holds only in-frame clones, not every one. This sample carries 25,000 or so clones, around four fifths of them seen once, and the ten largest clones take roughly 14%. This specimen was CD4+ or CD8+ T cells sorted from blood, taken in a trial of the OX40 agonist ivuxolimab. The receptor was derived from an adult with an advanced solid tumor such as melanoma, head and neck, liver or kidney cancer. The genes are TRBV9 and TRBJ2-5; D remains unclear. CDR3 sequence: CASSGRRQETQYF. CDR3 DNA: TGTGCCAGCAGCGGCCGGCGTCAAGAGACCCAGTACTTC.